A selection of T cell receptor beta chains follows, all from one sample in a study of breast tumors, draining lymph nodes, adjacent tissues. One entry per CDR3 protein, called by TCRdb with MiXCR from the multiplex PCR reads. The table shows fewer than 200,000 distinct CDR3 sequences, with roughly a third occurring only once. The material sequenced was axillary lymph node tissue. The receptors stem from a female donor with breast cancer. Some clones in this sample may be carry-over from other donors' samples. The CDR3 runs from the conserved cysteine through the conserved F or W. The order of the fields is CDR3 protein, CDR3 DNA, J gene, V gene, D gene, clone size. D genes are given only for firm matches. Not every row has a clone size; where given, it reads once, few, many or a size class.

CDR3aa: CASSLGGGGDQPQHF
CDR3nt: TGTGCCAGCAGCTTGGGAGGGGGCGGGGATCAGCCCCAGCATTTT
j_gene: TRBJ1-5
v_gene: TRBV5-8
d_gene: TRBD1
abundance: -

CDR3aa: CASSPPGQGNTIYF
CDR3nt: TGTGCCAGCAGCCCCCCCGGGCAAGGAAACACCATATATTTT
j_gene: TRBJ1-3
v_gene: TRBV4-2
d_gene: -
abundance: once

CDR3aa: CASSDQLGANYGYTF
CDR3nt: TGTGCCAGCAGCGATCAATTGGGAGCTAACTATGGCTACACCTTC
j_gene: TRBJ1-2
v_gene: TRBV5-8
d_gene: -
abundance: many

CDR3aa: CASSILPGAGANVLTF
CDR3nt: TGTGCCAGTAGTATACTTCCCGGGGCTGGGGCCAACGTCCTGACTTTC
j_gene: TRBJ2-6
v_gene: TRBV19
d_gene: -
abundance: many

CDR3aa: CASSASGRAGETQYF
CDR3nt: TGTGCCAGCAGCGCCAGCGGGAGGGCCGGGGAGACCCAGTACTTC
j_gene: TRBJ2-5
v_gene: TRBV7-3
d_gene: TRBD2
abundance: -

CDR3aa: CASLVRPEKLFF
CDR3nt: TGTGCCAGCCTTGTAAGGCCCGAAAAACTGTTTTTT
j_gene: TRBJ1-4
v_gene: TRBV2
d_gene: -
abundance: many

CDR3aa: CASSHKLWGEKLFF
CDR3nt: TGTGCCAGCAGCCACAAACTCTGGGGTGAAAAACTGTTTTTT
j_gene: TRBJ1-4
v_gene: TRBV12-1
d_gene: -
abundance: -

CDR3aa: CSGTPYQETQYF
CDR3nt: TGCAGTGGTACTCCGTACCAAGAGACCCAGTACTTC
j_gene: TRBJ2-5
v_gene: TRBV20-1
d_gene: -
abundance: many

CDR3aa: CASSLARGRGGTGELFF
CDR3nt: TGTGCCAGCAGCTTGGCCAGGGGGCGTGGGGGCACCGGGGAGCTGTTTTTT
j_gene: TRBJ2-2
v_gene: TRBV7-9
d_gene: TRBD1
abundance: many

CDR3aa: CASSQQTGDYGYTF
CDR3nt: TGCGCCAGCAGCCAACAAACAGGGGACTATGGCTACACCTTC
j_gene: TRBJ1-2
v_gene: TRBV4-1
d_gene: TRBD1
abundance: many

CDR3aa: CASSLAPGLAGYTDTQYF
CDR3nt: TGTGCCAGCAGTTTAGCGCCGGGACTAGCGGGCTACACAGATACGCAGTATTTT
j_gene: TRBJ2-3
v_gene: TRBV12-3/TRBV12-4
d_gene: TRBD2
abundance: many

CDR3aa: CAIRKGTGDTGELFF
CDR3nt: TGTGCCATCAGAAAGGGGACAGGGGACACCGGGGAGCTGTTTTTT
j_gene: TRBJ2-2
v_gene: TRBV10-3
d_gene: TRBD1
abundance: many

CDR3aa: CASSLDGKGYTF
CDR3nt: TGCGCCAGCAGCTTGGATGGCAAGGGCTACACCTTC
j_gene: TRBJ1-2
v_gene: TRBV5-1
d_gene: -
abundance: few

CDR3aa: CASRLGGRGSGNTIYF
CDR3nt: TGTGCAAGTCGCTTAGGAGGCAGGGGGTCTGGAAACACCATATATTTT
j_gene: TRBJ1-3
v_gene: TRBV12-2
d_gene: -
abundance: -

CDR3aa: CASSPDWSGTQYF
CDR3nt: TGTGCCAGCAGTCCAGACTGGTCAGGTACGCAGTATTTT
j_gene: TRBJ2-3
v_gene: TRBV5-8
d_gene: -
abundance: many

CDR3aa: CASIRRSVEVGGYTF
CDR3nt: TGTGCCAGCATCCGAAGGTCGGTTGAAGTGGGTGGCTACACCTTC
j_gene: TRBJ1-2
v_gene: TRBV2
d_gene: -
abundance: many

CDR3aa: CASSSRQGYEQYF
CDR3nt: TGTGCCAGTAGTAGTAGACAGGGATACGAGCAGTACTTC
j_gene: TRBJ2-7
v_gene: TRBV19
d_gene: TRBD1
abundance: many

CDR3aa: CSAAPLRGRGNQPQHF
CDR3nt: TGCAGTGCTGCCCCGTTGCGGGGCCGGGGCAATCAGCCCCAGCATTTT
j_gene: TRBJ1-5
v_gene: TRBV20-1
d_gene: -
abundance: -

CDR3aa: CASSHSEGGPEIDTQYF
CDR3nt: TGTGCCAGCAGTCACTCGGAGGGAGGGCCCGAGATTGATACGCAGTATTTT
j_gene: TRBJ2-3
v_gene: TRBV6-2/TRBV6-3
d_gene: TRBD2
abundance: few

CDR3aa: CASSSRLAGRDGYTF
CDR3nt: TGTGCCAGCAGTTCGCGATTGGCAGGGAGGGATGGCTACACCTTC
j_gene: TRBJ1-2
v_gene: TRBV6-5
d_gene: -
abundance: -

CDR3aa: CANSQSRSYEQYF
CDR3nt: TGTGCTAACAGCCAGTCTAGGTCCTACGAGCAGTACTTC
j_gene: TRBJ2-7
v_gene: TRBV15
d_gene: -
abundance: -

CDR3aa: CATSDYLAGVNEQFF
CDR3nt: TGTGCCACCAGTGACTATCTAGCGGGGGTGAATGAGCAGTTCTTC
j_gene: TRBJ2-1
v_gene: TRBV24-1
d_gene: TRBD2
abundance: -

CDR3aa: CASSPEGQGQIQPQHF
CDR3nt: TGTGCCAGCAGTCCCGAGGGACAGGGGCAAATTCAGCCCCAGCATTTT
j_gene: TRBJ1-5
v_gene: TRBV27
d_gene: TRBD1
abundance: -

CDR3aa: CASRAQGGGNQPQHF
CDR3nt: TGTGCCAGCAGAGCCCAGGGGGGTGGCAATCAGCCCCAGCATTTT
j_gene: TRBJ1-5
v_gene: TRBV6-5
d_gene: TRBD1
abundance: many

CDR3aa: CSASSRGPNYGYTF
CDR3nt: TGCAGTGCCTCGTCCAGGGGGCCTAACTATGGCTACACCTTC
j_gene: TRBJ1-2
v_gene: TRBV20-1
d_gene: TRBD1
abundance: many

CDR3aa: CASSHWDTSYEQYF
CDR3nt: TGTGCCAGCAGTCACTGGGACACATCCTACGAGCAGTACTTC
j_gene: TRBJ2-7
v_gene: TRBV6-2/TRBV6-3
d_gene: -
abundance: -

CDR3aa: CASSQSHPIDEQYF
CDR3nt: TGTGCCAGCAGCCAAAGTCACCCCATAGACGAGCAGTACTTC
j_gene: TRBJ2-7
v_gene: TRBV3-1
d_gene: -
abundance: many

CDR3aa: CASSSQGYNTEAFF
CDR3nt: TGTGCCAGCAGCTCACAGGGTTATAACACTGAAGCTTTCTTT
j_gene: TRBJ1-1
v_gene: TRBV7-6
d_gene: -
abundance: many

CDR3aa: CASSPPGQGRYEQYF
CDR3nt: TGTGCCAGCTCACCACCGGGACAGGGGCGGTACGAGCAGTACTTC
j_gene: TRBJ2-7
v_gene: TRBV18
d_gene: TRBD1
abundance: many

CDR3aa: CASSSGGSYEQYF
CDR3nt: TGTGCCAGCAGTTCAGGGGGCTCCTACGAGCAGTACTTC
j_gene: TRBJ2-7
v_gene: TRBV6-1
d_gene: TRBD1
abundance: many

CDR3aa: CSARDQTGPSNQPQHF
CDR3nt: TGCAGTGCTAGAGATCAAACAGGGCCGAGCAATCAGCCCCAGCATTTT
j_gene: TRBJ1-5
v_gene: TRBV20-1
d_gene: -
abundance: many

CDR3aa: CASSVASGSSYEQFF
CDR3nt: TGTGCCAGCAGCGTAGCGAGCGGGAGTTCATATGAGCAGTTCTTC
j_gene: TRBJ2-1
v_gene: TRBV9
d_gene: TRBD2
abundance: many

CDR3aa: CSAATSGGTGTQYF
CDR3nt: TGCAGTGCCGCAACTAGCGGGGGGACCGGGACCCAGTACTTC
j_gene: TRBJ2-5
v_gene: TRBV20-1
d_gene: TRBD2
abundance: many

CDR3aa: CASSGDRPYEQYF
CDR3nt: TGTGCCAGTAGTGGCGACAGGCCCTACGAGCAGTACTTC
j_gene: TRBJ2-7
v_gene: TRBV19
d_gene: -
abundance: many

CDR3aa: CSASLGGLCSGANVLTF
CDR3nt: TGCAGTGCTAGTCTCGGCGGGCTGTGCTCTGGGGCCAACGTCCTGACTTTC
j_gene: TRBJ2-6
v_gene: TRBV20-1
d_gene: -
abundance: once

CDR3aa: CASGMAGTPTYEQYF
CDR3nt: TGTGCCAGTGGTATGGCCGGGACACCGACCTACGAGCAGTACTTC
j_gene: TRBJ2-7
v_gene: TRBV19
d_gene: -
abundance: many

CDR3aa: CSARAGNYGCTF
CDR3nt: TGCAGTGCTAGGGCAGGGAACTATGGCTGCACCTTC
j_gene: TRBJ1-2
v_gene: TRBV20-1
d_gene: -
abundance: -

CDR3aa: CATSDPSTDTQYF
CDR3nt: TGTGCCACCAGTGATCCTAGCACAGATACGCAGTATTTT
j_gene: TRBJ2-3
v_gene: TRBV24-1
d_gene: -
abundance: many

CDR3aa: CASSATGTATEKLFF
CDR3nt: TGTGCCAGTAGTGCTACCGGGACAGCGACAGAAAAACTGTTTTTT
j_gene: TRBJ1-4
v_gene: TRBV19
d_gene: TRBD1
abundance: -

CDR3aa: CASGQRNYNEQFF
CDR3nt: TGTGCCAGCGGACAGCGGAACTACAATGAGCAGTTCTTC
j_gene: TRBJ2-1
v_gene: TRBV6-5
d_gene: -
abundance: few

CDR3aa: CASSTDRDRGTYEQYF
CDR3nt: TGTGCCAGCAGTACCGACCGGGACAGGGGAACCTACGAGCAGTACTTC
j_gene: TRBJ2-7
v_gene: TRBV28
d_gene: TRBD1
abundance: few